The 18 T cell receptor beta chains below all came from one sample that was sequenced in a study of blood T cell repertoires in COVID-19. TCRdb's copy holds only in-frame clones and misses some; the assay was immunoSEQ multiplex PCR. Here the sample spans 260,000 or so clones, roughly 88% being singletons. Sequences were obtained from peripheral blood. The receptors shown here come from a man between 18 and 35 years old with active or convalescent COVID-19.

The rearrangement uses TRBV25-1 and TRBJ2-1, with 13 bases identical to TRBD2. J lost 6 bases, V lost 6 bases, and 14 bases had no gene match. Germline V gene sequence: CDR1 MGHDK, CDR2 SYGVNS. CDR3 size: 18 residues. In nucleotides, the CDR3 is TGTGCCAGCAGGGGCACTAGCGGGGGGGCCGTGTCGCTCAATGAGCAGTTCTTC. Translation: CASRGTSGGAVSLNEQFF.

The genes are TRBV9 and TRBJ1-1; D ambiguous. Between the trimmed V and J ends, which lost 1 base and 5 bases, there was a span of 9 bases. Looked up from germline, CDR1 is SGDLS and CDR2 is YYNGEE. This CDR3 contains 13 residues. CDR3 nucleotides: TGTGCCAGCAGCGTAAGCGGCGGGACTGAAGCTTTCTTT. Encoded protein: CASSVSGGTEAFF.

The CDR3 DNA is TGCGCCAGCAGTGACTACCGGGGTCCGTACGAGCAGTACTTC. This gives the protein CASSDYRGPYEQYF. The chain uses TRBV10-1 and TRBJ2-7, with a weak D call TRBD2 (5 bases). Trimming took off 3 bases at V and 4 bases at J, with 13 bases between the two ends. CDR3 length: 14 amino acids. CDR1 and CDR2 (germline): WNHNN, SYGVQD (reference sequence).

The chain carries TRBV9 and TRBJ2-1; 8 bases map to TRBD1. The germline V gene encodes CDR1 SGDLS and CDR2 YYNGEE. This CDR3 comprises 13 residues. The junction had 5 bases not matched to a gene; V was cut back by 3 bases and J by 9 bases. As DNA, the CDR3 is TGTGCCAGCAGCGCCAGACAGGGGAGTGAGCAGTTCTTC. This translates into CASSARQGSEQFF.

This chain links TRBV9 with TRBJ2-1; 8 positions agree with TRBD1. CDR3 size: 15 residues. The junction had 7 bases not matched to a gene; V was cut back by 0 bases and J by 8 bases. CDR1 and CDR2 (germline): SGDLS, YYNGEE. The CDR3 nucleotides are TGTGCCAGCAGCGTAGAAGCGGTGGACAGGGATGAGCAGTTCTTC. Translation: CASSVEAVDRDEQFF.

V gene TRBV3-1 (or the pseudogene TRBV3-2) combines with J gene TRBJ1-2; D not resolved. The germline gives CDR1 LGHDT, CDR2 YNNKEL (reference sequence). Trimming stripped 3 bases from V and 10 bases from J, with 9 bases between. This CDR3 has 11 residues. The CDR3 here is CASSQGRYYTF. CDR3 bases: TGTGCCAGCAGCCAGGGCAGATACTACACCTTC.

J is TRBJ2-7 and V is TRBV25-1; D may be TRBD1 (5 bases). V was shortened by 5 bases and J by 2 bases, with 13 bases between the two germline ends. Germline assignment: CDR1 MGHDK and CDR2 SYGVNS. The CDR3 extends over 14 amino acids. CDR3 coding DNA: TGTGCCAGCAGTTTGGATCAGGGTCCCTACGAGCAGTACTTC. It encodes CASSLDQGPYEQYF.

The chain is built from TRBV13 and TRBJ2-1, with a possible D match to TRBD2 (5 bases). Trimming removed 5 bases from V and 10 bases from J, with 9 bases in between. The CDR3 runs 11 residues. Germline loops: CDR1 PRHDT, CDR2 FYEKMQ (reference sequence). The CDR3 coding sequence is TGTGCCAGCAGCGCCGGGGTGGAGCAGTTCTTC. Protein sequence: CASSAGVEQFF.

This chain joins TRBV13 and TRBJ2-5; 9 bases map to TRBD2. With V trimmed by 1 base and J by 5 bases, 8 bases remained unmatched. From germline, CDR1 is PRHDT and CDR2 FYEKMQ (reference sequence). The CDR3 runs to 16 residues. Here the CDR3 reads CASSLEGGGAGETQYF. In DNA form, the CDR3 reads TGTGCCAGCAGCTTAGAAGGCGGGGGGGCCGGGGAGACCCAGTACTTC.

This sequence joins TRBV2 and TRBJ1-6; D not certain. The CDR3 totals 15 residues. The ends were cut back, 3 bases at V and 9 bases at J, with 15 bases in the middle. Germline values: CDR1 SNHLY, CDR2 FYNNEI. The CDR3 sequence: CASSDEAPVGSPLHF. The CDR3 coding sequence is TGTGCCAGCAGTGATGAGGCCCCCGTCGGTTCACCCCTCCACTTT.

The chain employs TRBV5-1 and TRBJ1-6; no firm D call. Trimming took 2 bases from V and 2 from J, leaving 8 bases between them. The CDR3 runs 15 residues. The V gene's germline CDR1 is SGHRS and CDR2 YFSETQ. CDR3 protein: CASSFTSTYNSPLHF. Here the CDR3 DNA reads TGCGCCAGCAGCTTTACTAGCACCTATAATTCACCCCTCCACTTT.

The V and J genes are TRBV19 and TRBJ1-6, with 8 bases aligning to TRBD1. The CDR3 loop spans 16 amino acids. V lost 5 bases to trimming and J lost 2 bases; unmatched junction nucleotides: 5. Germline V gene lookup returns CDR1 LNHDA and CDR2 SQIVND (reference sequence). In nucleotides, the CDR3 is TGTGCCAGTAGTCGGACAGGGTTGACCTATAATTCACCCCTCCACTTT. Protein sequence: CASSRTGLTYNSPLHF.

The chain uses TRBV11-2 and TRBJ1-6; the match to TRBD1 covers 7 bases. Germline CDR1 reads SGHAT; CDR2 reads FQNNGV. This CDR3 comprises 16 residues. The J segment lost 4 bases and the V segment lost 7 bases, leaving 10 bases of the junction unmatched. The CDR3 DNA reads TGTGCCAGCAACCCGACAGGGAGTCCTTATAATTCACCCCTCCACTTT. Its translation: CASNPTGSPYNSPLHF.

This rearrangement joins TRBV7-9 to TRBJ2-5; D possibly corresponds to TRBD1 (6 bases). Looked up from germline, CDR1 is SEHNR and CDR2 is FQNEAQ (reference sequence). This CDR3 comprises 14 residues. The ends were cut back, 5 bases at V and 0 bases at J, with 10 bases in the middle. CDR3 in DNA: TGTGCCAGCAGCCCGGACAGAAACCAAGAGACCCAGTACTTC. It codes for CASSPDRNQETQYF.

V and J are TRBV7-6 and TRBJ2-7, with a possible D match to TRBD1 (6 bases). Germline assignment: CDR1 SGHVS and CDR2 FNYEAQ. CDR3 length: 15 residues. Trimming took off 5 bases at V and 1 base at J, with 15 bases between the two ends. CDR3 sequence (DNA): TGTGCCAGCAGCCGATTCTCAGGGGATTCCTACGAGCAGTACTTC. It yields the protein CASSRFSGDSYEQYF.

The V call is TRBV6-6, the J call TRBJ2-7; tentative D call: TRBD1 (7 bases). The V and J ends lost 8 bases and 1 base respectively, with 18 bases between them. CDR1 is MNHNY, CDR2 SVGAGI, per germline (reference sequence). This CDR3 has 15 residues. Written as DNA, the CDR3 is TGTGCCAGCGGCCCGGACAGGACTACTTCCTACGAGCAGTACTTC. This gives the protein CASGPDRTTSYEQYF.

This rearrangement joins TRBV5-1 to TRBJ2-6; the match to TRBD1 covers 9 bases. Germline V gene sequence: CDR1 SGHRS, CDR2 YFSETQ. The trim removed 3 bases at V and 1 base at J, leaving 5 bases unmatched. The CDR3 length is 17 residues. The CDR3 sequence: CASSWGQGGSGANVLTF. CDR3 sequence (DNA): TGCGCCAGCAGCTGGGGACAGGGCGGGTCTGGGGCCAACGTCCTGACTTTC.

This chain connects TRBV4-3 to TRBJ2-1, with TRBD1 matching over 9 bases. The germline V gene encodes CDR1 LGHNA and CDR2 YSLEER. V dropped 0 bases and J dropped 9; count of bases not matched to a gene: 6. The CDR3 runs to 15 residues. Here the CDR3 reads CASSQEVDRGGEQFF. The DNA for the CDR3 is TGCGCCAGCAGCCAAGAGGTCGACAGGGGGGGTGAGCAGTTCTTC.